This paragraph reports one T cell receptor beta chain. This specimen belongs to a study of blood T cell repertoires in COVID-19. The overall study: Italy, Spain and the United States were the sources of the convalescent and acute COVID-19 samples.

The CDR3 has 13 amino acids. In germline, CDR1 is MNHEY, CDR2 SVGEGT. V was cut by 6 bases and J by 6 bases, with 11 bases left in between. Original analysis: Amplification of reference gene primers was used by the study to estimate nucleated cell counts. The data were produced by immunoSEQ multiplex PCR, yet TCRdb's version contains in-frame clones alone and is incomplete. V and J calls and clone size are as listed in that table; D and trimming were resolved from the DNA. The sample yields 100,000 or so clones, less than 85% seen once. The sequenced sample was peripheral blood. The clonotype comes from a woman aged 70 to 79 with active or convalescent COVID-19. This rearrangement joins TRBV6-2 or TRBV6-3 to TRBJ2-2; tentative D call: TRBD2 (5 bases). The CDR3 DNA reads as TGTGCCAGCAGCCTTATTAGCGCCGGGGAGCTGTTTTTT. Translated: CASSLISAGELFF.